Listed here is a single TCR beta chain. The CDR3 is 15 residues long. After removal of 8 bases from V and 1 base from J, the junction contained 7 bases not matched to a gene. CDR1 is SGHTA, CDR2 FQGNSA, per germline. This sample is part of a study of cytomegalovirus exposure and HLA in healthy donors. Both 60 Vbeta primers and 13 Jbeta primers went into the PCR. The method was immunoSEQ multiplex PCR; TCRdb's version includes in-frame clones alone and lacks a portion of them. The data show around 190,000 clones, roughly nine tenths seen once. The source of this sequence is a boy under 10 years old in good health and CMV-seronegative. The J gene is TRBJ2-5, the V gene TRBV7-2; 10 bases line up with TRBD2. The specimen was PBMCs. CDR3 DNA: TGTGCCAGCGGCCCCGGGACTAGCGTCCAAGAGACCCAGTACTTC. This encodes CASGPGTSVQETQYF.